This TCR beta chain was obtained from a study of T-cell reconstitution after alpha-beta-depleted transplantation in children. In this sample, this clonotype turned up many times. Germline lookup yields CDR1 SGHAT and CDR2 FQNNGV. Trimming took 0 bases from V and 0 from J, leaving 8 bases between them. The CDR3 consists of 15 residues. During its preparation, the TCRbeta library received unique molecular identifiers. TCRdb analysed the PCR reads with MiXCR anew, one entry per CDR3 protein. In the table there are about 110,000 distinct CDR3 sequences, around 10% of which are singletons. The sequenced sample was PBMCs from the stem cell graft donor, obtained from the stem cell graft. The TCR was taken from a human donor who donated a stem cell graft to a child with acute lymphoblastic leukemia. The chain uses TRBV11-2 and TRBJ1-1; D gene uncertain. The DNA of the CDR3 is TGTGCCAGCAGCTTAGATGGGGATATGAACACTGAAGCTTTCTTT. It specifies CASSLDGDMNTEAFF.